The 23 T cell receptor beta chains below come from one sample, sequenced in a study of cytomegalovirus exposure and HLA in healthy donors. In the PCR, 60 Vbeta and 13 Jbeta primers were used. Clones were sequenced by immunoSEQ multiplex PCR, and TCRdb holds only the in-frame ones, with some missing. The table has roughly 130,000 clones, just under 80% seen once. Sequenced sample: PBMCs. These receptors were taken from a man in his thirties or forties in good health and CMV-seronegative.

The chain recombines TRBV5-6 with TRBJ2-2; 10 bases fit TRBD1. The J segment lost 2 bases and the V segment lost 3 bases, leaving 7 bases of the junction unmatched. This CDR3 spans 17 amino acids. Looked up from germline, CDR1 is SGHDT and CDR2 is YYEEEE. The CDR3 spells CASSSYRDRGNTGELFF. For the CDR3, the DNA is TGTGCCAGCAGCTCCTACCGGGACAGGGGAAACACCGGGGAGCTGTTTTTT.

J is TRBJ1-5 and V is TRBV19; no firm D call. CDR3 length equals 16 residues. Trimming pared 2 bases from V and 0 bases from J, leaving 11 bases between. Germline CDR1 and CDR2: LNHDA and SQIVND (reference sequence). CDR3 protein: CASSIWSLDSNQPQHF. The CDR3 bases are TGTGCCAGTAGTATATGGTCCTTAGATAGCAATCAGCCCCAGCATTTT. Full variable domain (outside the CDR3, taken from reference TRBV19 and TRBJ1-5): DGGITQSPKYLFRKEGQNVTLSCEQNLNHDAMYWYRQDPGQGLRLIYYSQIVNDFQKGDIAEGYSVSREKKESFPLTVTSAQKNPTAFYLCASSIWSLDSNQPQHFGDGTRLSIL.

The J gene is TRBJ2-3, the V gene TRBV6-4; 11 bases line up with TRBD1. Per the germline V gene, CDR1 is MRHNA and CDR2 is SNTAGT. V dropped 6 bases and J dropped 1; count of bases not matched to a gene: 15. The CDR3 is 19 amino acids. The CDR3 here is CASSPTHMGQGGRTDTQYF. In DNA form, the CDR3 reads TGTGCCAGCAGCCCTACACATATGGGACAGGGGGGGCGCACAGATACGCAGTATTTT.

The V and J genes are TRBV5-1 and TRBJ2-3, with D perhaps TRBD2 (6 bases). Trimming removed 1 base from V and 4 bases from J, with 13 bases in between. CDR1 and CDR2 from the germline V gene are SGHRS and YFSETQ. CDR3 size: 15 residues. CDR3 DNA sequence: TGCGCCAGCAGCTTGACCGGGAGTGGGCCAGATACGCAGTATTTT. Translating it yields CASSLTGSGPDTQYF.

Here the CDR3 reads CASSYNVGQGFDTEAFF. CDR3 DNA sequence: TGTGCCAGCAGTTATAACGTGGGACAGGGGTTCGACACTGAAGCTTTCTTT. The chain links TRBV28 to TRBJ1-1; 10 bases fit TRBD1. After removal of 4 bases from V and 3 bases from J, the junction contained 11 bases not matched to a gene. Germline V gene sequence: CDR1 MDHEN, CDR2 SYDVKM. The CDR3 runs to 17 residues.

This chain links TRBV6-6 with TRBJ2-1; possible D gene TRBD2, 5 bases. The germline gives CDR1 MNHNY, CDR2 SVGAGI (reference sequence). V lost 3 bases, J lost 7 bases, and 7 bases lay in between. This CDR3 region has 12 residues. CDR3: CASSYSGNEQFF. The DNA for the CDR3 is TGTGCCAGCAGTTATTCGGGGAATGAGCAGTTCTTC.

The chain recombines TRBV11-2 with TRBJ2-7; 7 bases map to TRBD2. The CDR3 has 15 amino acids. Trimming took 4 bases from V and 4 from J; bases not matched to a gene: 10. CDR1 and CDR2 from the germline V gene are SGHAT and FQNNGV. This chain's CDR3 is CASSSPGLGIYEQYF. Written as DNA, the CDR3 is TGTGCCAGCAGCTCCCCCGGACTAGGGATTTACGAGCAGTACTTC. Supplemented by reference TRBV11-2 and TRBJ2-7, the full variable domain reads EAGVAQSPRYKIIEKRQSVAFWCNPISGHATLYWYQQILGQGPKLLIQFQNNGVVDDSQLPKDRFSAERLKGVDSTLKIQPAKLEDSAVYLCASSSPGLGIYEQYFGPGTRLTVT.

V usage is TRBV9 and J usage is TRBJ2-7; D may be TRBD1 (6 bases). The germline V gene has CDR1 SGDLS and CDR2 YYNGEE. The V gene lost 3 bases and the J gene lost 3 bases, with 16 bases spanning the gap. The CDR3 has 15 amino acids. This chain's CDR3 is CASSEEFTGNYEQYF. The CDR3 region has the DNA TGTGCCAGCAGCGAGGAATTTACAGGGAACTACGAGCAGTACTTC.

V gene TRBV6-5 combines with J gene TRBJ2-7, with 7 positions matching TRBD1. Germline loops: CDR1 MNHEY, CDR2 SVGAGI. The CDR3 runs 14 residues. The ends lost 2 bases at V and 2 bases at J; junction bases unmatched: 3. This CDR3 reads CASSYGDRPYEQYF. The CDR3 nucleotides read TGTGCCAGCAGTTACGGGGACAGACCCTACGAGCAGTACTTC.

This chain connects TRBV7-8 to TRBJ2-3; 12 bases align to TRBD2. With 5 bases clipped from V and 0 bases from J, the junction kept 12 bases outside the gene matches. This CDR3 contains 19 residues. Germline CDR1 SGHVS, CDR2 FQNEAQ. CDR3 region: CASSPGLAGSPTSTDTQYF. The DNA for the CDR3 is TGTGCCAGCAGCCCCGGACTAGCGGGGTCGCCGACTAGCACAGATACGCAGTATTTT.

A single count supports this clone. The chain recombines TRBV29-1 with TRBJ2-5, with 7 bases identical to TRBD2. Per germline, CDR1 SQVTM and CDR2 ANQGSEA. Trimming at V came to 7 bases and at J to 5 bases, leaving 13 bases not matched to a gene. The CDR3 is 14 residues long. The CDR3 coding sequence is TGCAGCGCAGCGGGGACGGCGGATAGCGAGACCCAGTACTTC. The encoded protein is CSAAGTADSETQYF. The full variable domain, in which reference TRBV29-1 and TRBJ2-5 provide the parts outside the CDR3, is SAVISQKPSRDICQRGTSLTIQCQVDSQVTMMFWYRQQPGQSLTLIATANQGSEATYESGFVIDKFPISRPNLTFSTLTVSNMSPEDSSIYLCSAAGTADSETQYFGPGTRLLVL.

This chain connects TRBV29-1 to TRBJ1-1; 7 bases agree with TRBD1. V gave up 6 bases and J gave up 4 bases; unmatched junction bases: 5. CDR3 length: 12 residues. Germline V gene lookup returns CDR1 SQVTM and CDR2 ANQGSEA. CDR3 coding DNA: TGCAGCGTATACAGGGGTGGCACTGAAGCTTTCTTT. This translates into CSVYRGGTEAFF.

The V call is TRBV5-1, the J call TRBJ2-1; TRBD2 matches at 9 bases. V lost 3 bases, J lost 0 bases, and 4 bases stayed unmatched. Germline assignment: CDR1 SGHRS and CDR2 YFSETQ. There are 16 residues in the CDR3. CDR3 sequence: CASSSIAGVSYNEQFF. In nucleotides, the CDR3 is TGCGCCAGCAGCTCGATAGCGGGGGTCTCCTACAATGAGCAGTTCTTC.

This clone was detected a few times. Other DNA sequences in the sample encode the same CDR3. This chain joins TRBV15 and TRBJ2-3; 8 positions match TRBD2. Germline CDR1 LNHNV, CDR2 YYDKDF (reference sequence). The J segment lost 4 bases and the V segment lost 9 bases, leaving 21 bases of the junction unmatched. CDR3 length: 18 residues. In nucleotides, the CDR3 is TGTGCCACTCCACCCCCCCGTACGAGGAGCGGGAGTGCAGATACGCAGTATTTT. This gives the protein CATPPPRTRSGSADTQYF.

This chain uses TRBV4-1 with TRBJ2-4; TRBD2 matches at 8 bases. This CDR3 contains 14 residues. The ends lost 2 bases at V and 7 bases at J; junction bases unmatched: 4. Germline V gene sequence: CDR1 MGHRA, CDR2 YSYEKL. Here the CDR3 reads CASSQLRLANIQYF. The CDR3 nucleotides are TGCGCCAGCAGCCAATTAAGACTAGCGAACATTCAGTACTTC.

This clone appeared a few times. The gene calls are TRBV6-5 and TRBJ1-6, with D maybe TRBD1 (5 bases). The V and J ends lost 0 bases and 8 bases respectively, with 11 bases between them. In germline, CDR1 is MNHEY, CDR2 SVGAGI. The CDR3 runs to 15 residues. This CDR3 is CASSYSARVDSPLHF. The CDR3 DNA follows: TGTGCCAGCAGTTACTCGGCCAGGGTTGATTCACCCCTCCACTTT.

This chain connects TRBV6-5 to TRBJ1-2, with 10 bases matching TRBD1. The CDR3 is made up of 15 amino acids. Germline assignment: CDR1 MNHEY and CDR2 SVGAGI. V dropped 7 bases and J dropped 4; count of bases not matched to a gene: 9. The CDR3 protein is CASTPGQGTGYGYTF. DNA for the CDR3: TGTGCCAGCACCCCGGGACAGGGGACCGGCTATGGCTACACCTTC.

CDR3 nucleotide sequence: TGTGCCAGCAGCTCCTCCGGGGGGATGAACTCTGGAAACACCATATATTTT. Translating it yields CASSSSGGMNSGNTIYF. The chain carries TRBV5-5 and TRBJ1-3; D might be TRBD1 (5 bases). Trimming removed 3 bases from V and 0 bases from J, with 16 bases in between. CDR1 SGHKS and CDR2 YYEKEE come from the germline V gene (reference sequence). CDR3 length: 17 amino acids.

The V call is TRBV5-1, the J call TRBJ2-1, with a tentative D call TRBD1 (5 bases). V was cut by 0 bases and J by 4 bases, with 11 bases left in between. The CDR3 covers 15 residues. Germline lookup yields CDR1 SGHRS and CDR2 YFSETQ. For the CDR3, the DNA is TGCGCCAGCAGCTTGGGACAGTACCTATACAATGAGCAGTTCTTC. Its protein is CASSLGQYLYNEQFF.

In DNA, the CDR3 is TGTGCCAGCAGCTCGAGAGAACAGGGGGCGGGGGAAAAACTGTTTTTT. Its protein is CASSSREQGAGEKLFF. The chain has TRBV5-6 and TRBJ1-4; TRBD1 matches at 9 bases. Germline trimming cut 3 bases from V and 8 bases from J; bases unmatched to any gene: 11. The CDR3 spans 16 residues. Germline-derived CDR1 and CDR2 are SGHDT and YYEEEE.

This rearrangement joins TRBV29-1 to TRBJ2-1, with 11 nucleotides matching TRBD2. CDR3 length: 15 residues. CDR1 and CDR2 from the germline V gene are SQVTM and ANQGSEA. J lost 2 bases, V lost 6 bases, and 6 bases had no gene match. The CDR3: CSVQPGLAAYNEQFF. CDR3 bases: TGCAGCGTACAACCGGGACTAGCGGCCTACAATGAGCAGTTCTTC.

The genes are TRBV10-3 and TRBJ1-4, with D perhaps TRBD1 (6 bases). The CDR3 extends over 16 amino acids. Germline-derived CDR1 and CDR2 are ENHRY and SYGVKD. Trimming took 0 bases from V and 8 from J, leaving 16 bases between them. The CDR3 loop reads CAISESGARTGEKLFF. The CDR3 DNA reads TGTGCCATCAGTGAGTCGGGGGCGAGAACGGGAGAAAAACTGTTTTTT.

The chain is built from TRBV19 and TRBJ2-2, with D perhaps matching TRBD2 (6 bases). The ends were cut back, 9 bases at V and 0 bases at J, with 23 bases in the middle. The CDR3 totals 18 residues. Germline V CDR1 and CDR2: LNHDA, SQIVND (reference sequence). CDR3 sequence (DNA): TGTGCCAGCAGACCGGGCCCGGGACTCTATACGAACACCGGGGAGCTGTTTTTT. Its protein is CASRPGPGLYTNTGELFF.